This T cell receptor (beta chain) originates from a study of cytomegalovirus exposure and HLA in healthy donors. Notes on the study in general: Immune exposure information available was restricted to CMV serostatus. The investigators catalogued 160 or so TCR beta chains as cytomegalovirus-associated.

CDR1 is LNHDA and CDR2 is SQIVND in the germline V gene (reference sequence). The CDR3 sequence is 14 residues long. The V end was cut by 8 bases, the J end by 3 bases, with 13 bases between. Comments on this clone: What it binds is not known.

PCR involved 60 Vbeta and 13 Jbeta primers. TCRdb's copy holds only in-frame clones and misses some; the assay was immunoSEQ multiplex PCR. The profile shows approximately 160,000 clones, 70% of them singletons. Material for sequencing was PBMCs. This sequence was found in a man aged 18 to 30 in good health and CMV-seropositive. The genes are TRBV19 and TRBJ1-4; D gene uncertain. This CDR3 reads CASGGGAANEKLFF. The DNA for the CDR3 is TGTGCCAGTGGAGGAGGTGCAGCTAATGAAAAACTGTTTTTT.